A selection of T cell receptor beta chains follows, all from one sample in a study of blood T cell repertoires in COVID-19. Only in-frame clones appear in the TCRdb table, and some are missing; sequencing was by immunoSEQ multiplex PCR. Of 95,000 to 150,000 clones in the sample, nearly 90% are singletons; the top ten hold 3.5% to 4%. Sequenced input: peripheral blood. The receptors derive from a woman aged 60 to 75 with COVID-19, enrolled during active disease. Each CDR3 is given with its conserved first and last residue. Fields, in order: V gene, D gene, J gene, clone size, CDR3 protein, CDR3 DNA. The D gene is left open where the match is weak. Not all rows give a size; the values are once, few, many and, for expanded clones, a class.

TRBV25-1	.	TRBJ1-6	.	CASSDLRDYNSPLHF	TGTGCCAGCAGTGATCTCCGGGACTATAATTCACCCCTCCACTTT
TRBV5-1	.	TRBJ1-2	.	CASSSPAGQSANYGYTF	TGCGCCAGCAGCTCCCCCGCGGGGCAGTCTGCCAACTATGGCTACACCTTC
TRBV19	TRBD1	TRBJ1-1	.	CASRTGFFGTEAFF	TGTGCCAGTAGGACAGGGTTCTTTGGCACTGAAGCTTTCTTT
TRBV2	.	TRBJ1-1	.	CASSVRGGTEAFF	TGTGCCAGCAGTGTCAGGGGTGGGACTGAAGCTTTCTTT
TRBV4-3	TRBD2	TRBJ2-1	once	CASSQDPGLARWGEQFF	TGCGCCAGCAGCCAAGATCCGGGACTAGCGAGGTGGGGTGAGCAGTTCTTC
TRBV29-1	.	TRBJ2-3	.	CSGRGGVGDTQYF	TGCAGCGGGAGGGGCGGGGTTGGAGATACGCAGTATTTT
TRBV5-4	.	TRBJ2-1	.	CASSARVSYNEQFF	TGTGCCAGCAGCGCCAGGGTGTCCTACAATGAGCAGTTCTTC
TRBV5-4	.	TRBJ2-1	once	CASSPRQAGEQFF	TGTGCCAGCAGCCCCAGACAAGCGGGTGAGCAGTTCTTC
TRBV11-3	.	TRBJ1-1	.	CASSFVTGSEAFF	TGTGCCAGCAGCTTTGTCACAGGGTCTGAAGCTTTCTTT
TRBV11-2	TRBD1	TRBJ2-7	.	CASSLRAPGQGNYEQYF	TGTGCCAGCAGCTTACGGGCCCCGGGACAGGGGAATTACGAGCAGTACTTC
TRBV6-2/TRBV6-3	TRBD2	TRBJ2-3	.	CASSYSIGGVTDTQYF	TGTGCCAGCAGTTACTCGATTGGGGGGGTCACAGATACGCAGTATTTT
TRBV3-1/TRBV3-2	.	TRBJ2-3	.	CASSQTGYGTDTQYF	TGTGCCAGCAGCCAAACAGGGTATGGCACAGATACGCAGTATTTT
TRBV7-9	TRBD1	TRBJ1-2	.	CASSLEGTGANYGYTF	TGTGCCAGCAGCTTAGAGGGGACAGGGGCTAACTATGGCTACACCTTC
TRBV6-6	.	TRBJ1-4	.	CASSPRSPLIEKLFF	TGTGCCAGCAGCCCAAGGAGTCCCCTCATCGAAAAACTGTTTTTT
TRBV6-5	.	TRBJ2-1	.	CASRIQASSYNEQFF	TGTGCCAGCAGAATTCAGGCCAGCTCCTACAATGAGCAGTTCTTC
TRBV7-6	.	TRBJ1-1	.	CASSLMHDRRSEAFF	TGTGCCAGCAGCTTAATGCATGACCGGAGGTCTGAAGCTTTCTTT
TRBV29-1	.	TRBJ2-1	.	CSATKDNEQFF	TGCAGCGCCACTAAAGACAATGAGCAGTTCTTC
TRBV5-1	.	TRBJ2-7	.	CASSYALRGSETYEQYF	TGCGCCAGCAGCTATGCCTTGCGAGGGTCTGAAACCTACGAGCAGTACTTC
TRBV15	TRBD1	TRBJ1-2	once	CATSGPGQGVGGAYGYTF	TGTGCCACCAGCGGGCCGGGACAGGGGGTCGGGGGTGCCTATGGCTACACCTTC
TRBV18	.	TRBJ1-2	.	CASSPSGGYDGYTF	TGTGCCAGCTCACCATCGGGGGGCTATGATGGCTACACCTTC
TRBV6-4	.	TRBJ1-2	.	CASRDTGYGGYTF	TGTGCCAGCAGAGATACAGGGTATGGAGGCTACACCTTC
TRBV19	.	TRBJ1-1	.	CASSILLPGNTEAFF	TGTGCCAGTAGTATCCTTCTACCAGGGAACACTGAAGCTTTCTTT
TRBV7-2	TRBD1	TRBJ1-4	.	CASSHRGARLFF	TGTGCCAGCAGCCACAGGGGGGCGAGACTGTTTTTT
TRBV5-5	.	TRBJ2-5	.	CASSFGPGRVGETQYF	.
TRBV27	.	TRBJ1-1	.	CASSLGLQGWTEAFF	TGTGCCAGCAGCCTAGGGCTACAGGGTTGGACTGAAGCTTTCTTT
TRBV5-1	TRBD2	TRBJ2-1	.	CASSFGSGGYEQFF	TGCGCCAGCAGCTTTGGTAGCGGGGGCTATGAGCAGTTCTTC
TRBV19	.	TRBJ1-3	.	CASSIILRGRAGNTIYF	TGTGCCAGTAGTATCATATTGCGGGGGCGCGCTGGAAACACCATATATTTT
TRBV10-1	.	TRBJ2-3	.	CARPGPTERANTQYF	TGCGCCAGGCCAGGGCCAACGGAGCGGGCCAATACGCAGTATTTT
TRBV19	.	TRBJ2-7	.	CASRPRGFDEQYF	TGTGCCAGTAGACCCAGGGGATTCGACGAGCAGTACTTC
TRBV19	.	TRBJ2-2	.	CASSRRTLNTGELFF	TGTGCCAGTAGCCGACGGACACTGAACACCGGGGAGCTGTTTTTT
TRBV3-1/TRBV3-2	TRBD2	TRBJ2-7	once	CASSQGSPGLAGYEQYF	TGTGCCAGCAGCCAAGGGTCCCCGGGACTAGCGGGGTACGAGCAGTACTTC
TRBV7-2	.	TRBJ2-7	.	CASSLILGSYEQYF	TGTGCCAGCAGCTTAATACTTGGCTCCTACGAGCAGTACTTC
TRBV5-4	.	TRBJ1-1	.	CASSSGQHMNTEAFF	TGTGCCAGCAGCTCTGGACAGCACATGAACACTGAAGCTTTCTTT
TRBV9	.	TRBJ1-4	.	CASSVKVGGREKLFF	TGTGCCAGCAGCGTAAAGGTTGGAGGACGGGAAAAACTGTTTTTT
TRBV6-5	.	TRBJ1-4	.	CASSYSQINEKLFF	TGTGCCAGCAGTTACTCCCAGATTAATGAAAAACTGTTTTTT
TRBV6-2/TRBV6-3	TRBD1	TRBJ1-2	.	CASSYGLTGGHGYTF	TGTGCCAGCAGTTACGGCCTAACAGGGGGGCACGGCTACACCTTC
TRBV7-8	.	TRBJ1-1	.	CASSFQGGVTEAFF	TGTGCCAGCAGCTTTCAGGGTGGGGTCACTGAAGCTTTCTTT
TRBV9	TRBD1	TRBJ2-1	.	CASSVETGPYNEQFF	TGTGCCAGCAGCGTAGAGACAGGGCCCTACAATGAGCAGTTCTTC
TRBV7-5	.	TRBJ2-7	.	CARDRAVCSAYEQYF	TGTGCCAGAGATCGAGCCGTTTGTAGTGCCTACGAGCAGTACTTC
TRBV5-6	.	TRBJ1-2	.	CASTRSGGYTF	TGTGCCAGCACCCGTTCAGGGGGCTACACCTTC
TRBV10-3	.	TRBJ2-5	.	CAISGSGEETQYF	TGTGCCATCAGTGGTTCAGGGGAAGAGACCCAGTACTTC